This T cell receptor (beta chain) was retrieved from a study of PD-1 blockade in classical Hodgkin lymphoma. Comments on this clone: Its specificity is not known.

Each patient's relapse followed autologous stem cell transplantation, and brentuximab vedotin exposure varied. CDR1 MGHDK and CDR2 SYGVNS come from the germline V gene. There are 14 residues in the CDR3. The germline V and J ends were trimmed by 4 bases and 6 bases, with 15 bases remaining between them. Study-wide results and caveats: Baseline diversity resembling that of newly diagnosed patients was seen in complete responders.

The protocol was immunoSEQ multiplex PCR, while the TCRdb copy is restricted to in-frame clones and leaves out a portion. The repertoire includes over 11,000 clones, roughly 80% of them detected once, and roughly 25% sits in the top ten. The sequencing used peripheral blood mononuclear cells (PBMCs), collected before the second cycle of nivolumab. The rearrangement links TRBV25-1 to TRBJ1-2; no reliable D call. The clonotype comes from a human donor with classical Hodgkin lymphoma. The CDR3 reads CASSGYGWANGYTF. As DNA, the CDR3 is TGTGCCAGCAGTGGCTACGGATGGGCAAATGGCTACACCTTC.